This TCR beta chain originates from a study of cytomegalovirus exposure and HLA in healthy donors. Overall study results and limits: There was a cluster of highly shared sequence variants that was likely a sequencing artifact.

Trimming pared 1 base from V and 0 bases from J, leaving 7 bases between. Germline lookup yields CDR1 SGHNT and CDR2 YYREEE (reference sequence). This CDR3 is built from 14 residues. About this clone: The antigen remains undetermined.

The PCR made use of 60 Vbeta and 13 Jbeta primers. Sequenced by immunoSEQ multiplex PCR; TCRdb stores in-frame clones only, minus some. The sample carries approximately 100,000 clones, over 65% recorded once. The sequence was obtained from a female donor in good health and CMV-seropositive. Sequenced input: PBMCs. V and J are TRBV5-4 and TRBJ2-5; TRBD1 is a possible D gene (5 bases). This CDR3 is CASSLSGYQETQYF. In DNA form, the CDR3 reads TGTGCCAGCAGCTTGTCAGGGTACCAAGAGACCCAGTACTTC.